Shown below are 11 T cell receptor beta chains from a single sample sequenced in a study of T-cell memory formation after mild COVID-19. TCRdb processed the 5' RACE reads anew with MiXCR; each CDR3 protein has one entry. The repertoire holds around 130,000 distinct CDR3 sequences, with around 15% as singletons. Input material: PBMCs or a T cell subset sorted from them (not recorded which). These receptors were taken from a man aged 18 to 30 who had mild COVID-19 (a few samples of this study predate the infection). Cell type and time point are not known.

This chain joins TRBV9 and TRBJ2-1, with D unresolved. The CDR3 has 14 residues. Germline CDR1 and CDR2: SGDLS and YYNGEE. Trimming stripped 0 bases from V and 10 bases from J, with 14 bases between. The CDR3 nucleotides read TGTGCCAGCAGCGTAGGGGCGCAATCCGGCGAGCAGTTCTTC. Protein sequence: CASSVGAQSGEQFF. Together with reference TRBV9 and TRBJ2-1, the CDR3 gives the full variable domain: DSGVTQTPKHLITATGQRVTLRCSPRSGDLSVYWYQQSLDQGLQFLIQYYNGEERAKGNILERFSAQQFPDLHSELNLSSLELGDSALYFCASSVGAQSGEQFFGPGTRLTVL.

In this sample, this clonotype turned up a few times. The V and J genes are TRBV5-1 and TRBJ2-2; TRBD1 is a possible D gene (6 bases). V was pared by 1 base and J by 7 bases, with 14 bases between. CDR3 length equals 15 residues. Germline values: CDR1 SGHRS, CDR2 YFSETQ. The CDR3 spells CASSLLQGHGGELFF. The CDR3 region has the DNA TGCGCCAGCAGCTTGTTGCAGGGGCATGGCGGGGAGCTGTTTTTT.

This clonotype has a handful of counts. The rearrangement uses TRBV20-1 and TRBJ2-7; unclear D gene. V lost 2 bases and J 6 bases, leaving 8 bases between the germline ends. The CDR3 covers 11 residues. Germline CDR1 is DFQATT and CDR2 is SNEGSKA (reference sequence). The CDR3 sequence is CSARRDSEQYF. The CDR3 coding sequence is TGCAGTGCTAGACGTGACTCCGAGCAGTACTTC.

Many counts were recorded for this clonotype. The J gene is TRBJ1-2, the V gene TRBV11-1; no reliable D call. Germline CDR1 SGHAT, CDR2 FQDESV (reference sequence). This CDR3 region has 12 residues. V lost 2 bases, J lost 8 bases, and 9 bases lay in between. CDR3 sequence reads: CASSLWREGYTF. CDR3 DNA sequence: TGTGCCAGCAGCTTATGGAGAGAGGGCTACACCTTC.

This clonotype was seen a few times. The chain links TRBV7-2 to TRBJ1-2; tentative D call: TRBD1 (5 bases). V gave up 5 bases and J gave up 8 bases, with 21 bases separating them. This CDR3 contains 15 residues. Germline V gene data show CDR1 as SGHTA and CDR2 as FQGNSA. The CDR3 here is CASSPPGGTQGGYTF. The DNA for the CDR3 is TGTGCCAGCAGCCCCCCCGGGGGGACCCAAGGGGGCTACACCTTC.

This clonotype occurred a few times. The chain combines TRBV27 with TRBJ2-7, with D possibly being TRBD1 (6 bases). V was trimmed by 10 bases and J by 2 bases, leaving 21 bases between them. Germline-derived CDR1 and CDR2 are MNHEY and SMNVEV (reference sequence). This CDR3 region has 15 residues. The chain's CDR3 is CAIAKSRTEPYEQYF. In nucleotides, the CDR3 is TGTGCCATCGCTAAAAGCCGGACAGAGCCCTACGAGCAGTACTTC.

The rearrangement joins TRBV9 to TRBJ2-7, with D perhaps TRBD2 (5 bases). V was pared by 4 bases and J by 0 bases, with 11 bases between. This CDR3 is built from 14 residues. Germline V lookup: CDR1 SGDLS, CDR2 YYNGEE. CDR3 nucleotides: TGTGCCAGCAGCCGGACCGGGAACTCCTACGAGCAGTACTTC. Encoded protein: CASSRTGNSYEQYF.

The rearrangement uses TRBV6-5 and TRBJ1-1; unclear D gene. Germline values: CDR1 MNHEY, CDR2 SVGAGI. Deletions cut 7 bases from V and 6 bases from J, with 15 bases between. The CDR3 sequence is 13 residues long. The CDR3 sequence is CASMGAGYSEAFF. The CDR3 DNA sequence: TGTGCCAGCATGGGTGCGGGGTACTCTGAAGCTTTCTTT.

This clonotype was observed a few times. V usage is TRBV4-2 and J usage is TRBJ2-5; 14 positions agree with TRBD2. The CDR3 is 16 amino acids. The germline CDR1 and CDR2 sequences are LGHNA and YNFKEQ. Losses at the gene ends were 0 bases for V and 4 bases for J; bases not matched to a gene: 1. The CDR3 protein is CASSQDGTSGGETQYF. CDR3 in DNA: TGTGCCAGCAGCCAAGATGGGACTAGCGGGGGAGAGACCCAGTACTTC.

This chain links TRBV18 with TRBJ2-5; weak D call: TRBD2 (5 bases). The germline V gene encodes CDR1 KGHSH and CDR2 LQKENI. This CDR3 region has 13 residues. Trimming removed 6 bases at V and 2 bases at J, with 10 bases between. The CDR3 DNA follows: TGTGCCAGCTCTTCCGGGGAGCAAGAGACCCAGTACTTC. Its protein product is CASSSGEQETQYF. The complete variable domain, with remaining parts taken from reference TRBV18 and TRBJ2-5, reads NAGVMQNPRHLVRRRGQEARLRCSPMKGHSHVYWYRQLPEEGLKFMVYLQKENIIDESGMPKERFSAEFPKEGPSILRIQQVVRGDSAAYFCASSSGEQETQYFGPGTRLLVL.

The rearrangement uses TRBV21-1 and TRBJ2-1; TRBD2 reflects the table's D call only, with no check against the DNA. TRBV21-1 is labeled a pseudogene. The CDR3 is 16 amino acids. This chain's CDR3 is CASRKGGSSPPNEQFF. CDR3 nucleotide sequence: TGTGCCAGCAGGAAGGGGGGGTCCTCCCCGCCCAATGAGCAGTTCTTC.